These T cell receptor beta chains were read from a single sample in a study of post-analysis software for immune sequencing data. One entry per CDR3 protein, called by TCRdb with MiXCR from the PCR reads. The sample has roughly 580,000 distinct CDR3 sequences; roughly 46% are singletons. Sequencing was carried out using blood. These receptors were obtained from a girl aged 5 to 17 with multiple sclerosis. CDR3s include the opening cysteine and the closing phenylalanine or tryptophan. Each record gives: V gene, J gene, D gene, clone size, CDR3 protein, CDR3 DNA. A D gene is named only where the DNA matches it firmly. Size tells how often a clone was seen (once, few, many) or the class of an expanded clone, and some rows leave it out.

>TRBV15|TRBJ2-5|-|-
CATSRDIGETQYF
TGTGCCACCAGCAGAGATATTGGGGAGACCCAGTACTTC
>TRBV7-2|TRBJ2-7|-|few
CASRLDGYEQYF
TGTGCCAGCAGATTAGACGGATACGAGCAGTACTTC
>TRBV10-3|TRBJ2-6|-|-
CAISPTDSISGANVLTF
TGTGCCATCAGTCCGACAGATTCGATCTCTGGGGCCAACGTCCTGACTTTC
>TRBV6-2/TRBV6-3|TRBJ2-7|TRBD1|few
CASSHNRGPYEQYF
TGTGCCAGCAGCCACAACAGGGGACCCTACGAGCAGTACTTC
>TRBV12-3/TRBV12-4|TRBJ2-1|TRBD1|-
CASSFKGTGGMSSYNEQFF
TGTGCCAGCAGTTTCAAAGGGACAGGGGGTATGAGCTCCTACAATGAGCAGTTCTTC
>TRBV10-3|TRBJ2-7|TRBD1|few
CAISDGQGAYEQYF
TGTGCCATCAGTGATGGACAGGGAGCCTACGAGCAGTACTTC
>TRBV5-1|TRBJ2-7|-|few
CASSLQASTDEQYF
TGCGCCAGCAGCTTGCAGGCTAGCACCGACGAGCAGTACTTC
>TRBV7-9|TRBJ2-7|-|-
CASSLGTRNPSYEQYF
TGTGCCAGCAGCTTAGGAACCCGGAACCCCTCCTACGAGCAGTACTTC
>TRBV7-9|TRBJ2-1|TRBD1|-
CASSLGPRGIYNEQFF
TGTGCCAGCAGCTTAGGGCCCAGGGGGATTTATAATGAGCAGTTCTTC
>TRBV21-1|TRBJ2-3|-|few
CASSTRGLGRYTQYF
TGTGCCAGCAGCACCCGGGGACTAGGAAGGTATACGCAGTATTTT